A selection of T cell receptor beta chains follows, all from one sample in a study of shared clonotypes between healthy human individuals. The data were produced by immunoSEQ multiplex PCR, yet TCRdb's version contains in-frame clones alone and is incomplete. The sample records 2 million to 2.5 million clones, approximately 96% being singletons. Sequenced input: naive CD4+ T cells sorted from blood. The receptors come from a man aged 18 to 30 in good health. The CDR3 runs from the conserved cysteine through the conserved F or W. The D gene is left open where the match is weak. For some rows the clone size is stated as once, few or many, or as a class when expanded; others skip it.

.	TRBJ1-6	.	TRBV6-5	TGTGCCAGCAGTTACGGGGTAAATTCACCCCTCCACTTT	CASSYGVNSPLHF
.	TRBJ1-2	TRBD1	TRBV7-9	TGTGCCAGCAGCTTGGGCTCCGGGACAGGATTGAACGGCTACACCTTC	CASSLGSGTGLNGYTF
.	TRBJ2-6	.	TRBV25-1	TGTGCCAGCAGTGAGCACCACTCTGGGGCCAACGTCCTGACTTTC	CASSEHHSGANVLTF
once	TRBJ2-7	TRBD1	TRBV28	TGTGCCAGTCGGGACAGAACCTACGAGCAGTACTTC	CASRDRTYEQYF
.	TRBJ2-7	TRBD1	TRBV5-1	TGCGCCAGCAGCTTGGGGGACAGGGTCCACGAGCAGTACTTC	CASSLGDRVHEQYF
.	TRBJ1-1	.	TRBV5-1	TGCGCCAGCAGCTCAGACATGAACACTGAAGCTTTCTTT	CASSSDMNTEAFF
.	TRBJ2-7	.	TRBV18	TGTGCCAGCTCACCTGCGGGCTACGAGCAGTACTTC	CASSPAGYEQYF
.	TRBJ2-7	TRBD1	TRBV5-1	TGCGCCAGCAGGGTACAGGGGACGGGGGAGCAGTACTTC	CASRVQGTGEQYF
.	TRBJ1-2	.	TRBV29-1	TGCAGCGTTGAAGATCGGGCCACGTATGGCTACACCTTC	CSVEDRATYGYTF
.	TRBJ1-5	.	TRBV7-2	TGTGCCAGCAGCTTAGAAGGCCGGGGGCTCAATCAGCCCCAGCATTTT	CASSLEGRGLNQPQHF
.	TRBJ2-7	TRBD2	TRBV5-8	TGTGCCAGCAGCCCTCGACTAGCGGGGGTTACCTACGAGCAGTACTTC	CASSPRLAGVTYEQYF
.	TRBJ1-6	TRBD1	TRBV5-4	TGTGCCAGCAGCTTGGGACAGGGGGCCCTCTATAATTCACCCCTCCACTTT	CASSLGQGALYNSPLHF